This TCR beta chain is drawn from a study of blood T cell repertoires in COVID-19. Study information: The United States, Italy and Spain provided the acute and convalescent COVID-19 samples.

The CDR3 extends over 15 amino acids. Losses at the gene ends were 4 bases for V and 7 bases for J; bases not matched to a gene: 7. Germline V lookup: CDR1 SGHNT, CDR2 YYREEE (reference sequence). Across about two dozen US areas, participants ranged in age from 18 to 89 years. Cohort placement rested on clinical history that participants reported themselves. Per the original methods: Amplified reference gene primers provided the basis for estimating nucleated cell counts. Assay used: immunoSEQ multiplex PCR; TCRdb lists only in-frame clones, some missing. V, J and clone size derive from that table, while D and trimming were established from the DNA sequence. Among roughly 160,000 clones, about 80% were seen once, and the ten largest hold less than 4%.

The receptor's source is a woman aged 55-70 years who had recovered from COVID-19. This chain connects TRBV5-4 to TRBJ1-6; 8 bases line up with TRBD1. Sequenced material: PBMCs or T cells enriched from blood (not recorded which). The DNA for the CDR3 is TGTGCCAGCAGCCCCGGGGACAGGCTAAATTCACCCCTCCACTTT. Translating gives CASSPGDRLNSPLHF.